The T cell receptor beta chain under discussion was sequenced for a study of blood T cell repertoires in COVID-19. Study at large: Samples of COVID-19 (acute and convalescent) were obtained from the United States, Italy and Spain.

Study processing details: Researchers report that nucleated cell counts were estimated from reference gene primer amplification. The assay was immunoSEQ multiplex PCR, and TCRdb's table has in-frame clones only and misses some. V, J and clone size reflect that table, while D and trimming were determined from the DNA. The repertoire holds around 270,000 clones, with 86% as singletons. After removal of 4 bases from V and 4 bases from J, the junction contained 10 bases not matched to a gene. Germline V CDR1 and CDR2: SGHDT, YYEEEE. The CDR3 extends over 16 amino acids. The material sequenced was peripheral blood. This receptor was taken from a man aged 30-40 years with active or convalescent COVID-19. The chain links TRBV5-6 to TRBJ2-3; 9 bases line up with TRBD1. The CDR3 loop reads CASSPWTGVDPDTQYF. The CDR3 DNA sequence: TGTGCCAGCAGCCCTTGGACAGGGGTGGATCCAGATACGCAGTATTTT.